Shown below are 29 T cell receptor beta chains from a single sample sequenced in a study of T cell repertoires in cytomegalovirus infection. A single record per CDR3 protein comes from TCRdb applying MiXCR to the reads. The sample has around 310,000 distinct CDR3 sequences; around 29% are singletons. Their target antigens are unknown. The sample in question was cultured PBMCs, obtained from culture after CMV antigen stimulation. These receptors all come from a human donor in good health (CMV status not recorded). Some clones in this sample may be carry-over from other donors' samples.

This clonotype was seen a few times. V and J are TRBV30 and TRBJ2-6; D gene unclear. V lost 4 bases and J 4 bases, leaving 14 bases between the germline ends. This CDR3 region has 15 residues. Germline values: CDR1 GTSNPN, CDR2 SVGIG (reference sequence). The CDR3 here is CAWTRKQAGANVLTF. The DNA of the CDR3 is TGTGCCTGGACTAGGAAACAAGCCGGGGCCAACGTCCTGACTTTC.

This clonotype was detected only a few times. The genes are TRBV19 and TRBJ1-5; unclear D gene. The germline V gene has CDR1 LNHDA and CDR2 SQIVND (reference sequence). With 5 bases removed from V and 3 bases from J, the gap between germline ends came to 14 bases. The CDR3 is 15 amino acids. The DNA for the CDR3 is TGTGCCAGTAGTCTAGGTTGGACCGCCAATCAGCCCCAGCATTTT. As protein: CASSLGWTANQPQHF.

This clonotype was counted a few times. V is TRBV19 and J is TRBJ2-7; no reliable D call. The CDR3 is 12 residues long. The V end was cut by 8 bases, the J end by 0 bases, with 8 bases between. Germline CDR1 and CDR2: LNHDA and SQIVND (reference sequence). This CDR3 is CASGASSYEQYF. The CDR3 bases are TGTGCCAGTGGAGCCTCCTCCTACGAGCAGTACTTC.

The rearrangement uses TRBV28 and TRBJ2-7, with 11 bases that match TRBD2. The germline gives CDR1 MDHEN, CDR2 SYDVKM. This CDR3 has 15 residues. The V and J ends lost 7 bases and 4 bases, in that order; junction bases with no gene match: 9. The DNA of the CDR3 is TGTGCCAGCACGCCTTTAGCGGGAGGGGGATACGAGCAGTACTTC. Translating gives CASTPLAGGGYEQYF.

The genes are TRBV28 and TRBJ2-6; D gene uncertain. CDR3 size: 16 residues. Germline CDR1 MDHEN, CDR2 SYDVKM. V lost 3 bases, J lost 0 bases, and 9 bases lay in between. The CDR3 DNA sequence: TGTGCCAGCAGTTTGGGCGGACCCTCTGGGGCCAACGTCCTGACTTTC. This sequence encodes CASSLGGPSGANVLTF.

This clonotype appeared many times. This sequence joins TRBV25-1 and TRBJ1-5, with 7 bases that match TRBD1. This CDR3 region has 14 residues. The V segment lost 6 bases and the J segment 7 bases; nucleotides outside the gene matches: 9. CDR1 and CDR2 (germline): MGHDK, SYGVNS. CDR3: CASSQTGRDQPQHF. In DNA, the CDR3 is TGTGCCAGCAGCCAGACAGGGCGCGACCAGCCCCAGCATTTT.

The chain employs TRBV30 and TRBJ1-1; unclear D gene. With 5 bases removed from V and 0 bases from J, the gap between germline ends came to 10 bases. The CDR3 covers 13 residues. CDR1 and CDR2 (germline): GTSNPN, SVGIG (reference sequence). The CDR3 spells CAWYDDLNTEAFF. The CDR3, as DNA: TGTGCCTGGTACGATGATTTGAACACTGAAGCTTTCTTT.

The genes are TRBV7-8 and TRBJ1-2; D remains ambiguous. The V gene's germline CDR1 is SGHVS and CDR2 FQNEAQ. The CDR3 is 14 amino acids. V lost 1 base, J lost 8 bases, and 14 bases lay in between. The CDR3 loop is CASSLVAGSSGYTF. For the CDR3, the DNA is TGTGCCAGCAGCTTAGTTGCGGGGTCTAGCGGCTACACCTTC.

This chain joins TRBV10-3 and TRBJ2-3, with 12 bases lining up with TRBD1. J was trimmed by 5 bases and V by 10 bases; bases with no gene match: 7. CDR1 is ENHRY and CDR2 is SYGVKD in the germline V gene. The CDR3 has 14 amino acids. The CDR3 sequence is CATQGTGGGDTQYF. As DNA, the CDR3 is TGTGCCACCCAAGGGACAGGGGGCGGAGATACGCAGTATTTT.

V is TRBV20-1 and J is TRBJ2-2, with TRBD2 identical over 10 bases. Germline CDR1 and CDR2: DFQATT and SNEGSKA (reference sequence). V lost 6 bases, J lost 0 bases, and 1 base stayed unmatched. There are 14 residues in the CDR3. CDR3 bases: TGCAGTGCCGGACTAGCGGCGAACACCGGGGAGCTGTTTTTT. Protein: CSAGLAANTGELFF.

This clonotype occurred many times. J is TRBJ2-1 and V is TRBV12-3 or TRBV12-4, with 8 bases that match TRBD1. The ends lost 6 bases at V and 7 bases at J; junction bases unmatched: 2. The CDR3 length is 12 residues. CDR3 region: CASSRTGNEQFF. In DNA, the CDR3 is TGTGCCAGCAGCAGGACAGGGAATGAGCAGTTCTTC.

The rearrangement uses TRBV10-3 and TRBJ1-1, with 9 bases identical to TRBD1. In germline, CDR1 is ENHRY, CDR2 SYGVKD. This CDR3 has 15 amino acids. V lost 10 bases, J lost 4 bases, and 13 bases stayed unmatched. In nucleotides, the CDR3 is TGTGCCACCGTAGAATTGACAGGGGGGAGCACTGAAGCTTTCTTT. Residues: CATVELTGGSTEAFF.

This clonotype was seen ten or more times. The chain recombines TRBV7-8 with TRBJ1-5; 9 nucleotides line up with TRBD1. With V trimmed by 0 bases and J by 1 base, 1 base remained unmatched. CDR3 length: 16 residues. The V gene's germline CDR1 is SGHVS and CDR2 FQNEAQ. As DNA, the CDR3 is TGTGCCAGCAGCTTAGCGGACAGGGGAAGCAATCAGCCCCAGCATTTT. This codes for CASSLADRGSNQPQHF.

This clonotype was seen a few times. CDR3 in DNA: TGTGCCAGCAGACTTCAGGGAGATGGAAACACCATATATTTT. This codes for CASRLQGDGNTIYF. This chain connects TRBV28 to TRBJ1-3; maybe TRBD1 (5 bases). Germline CDR1 MDHEN, CDR2 SYDVKM. The V end lost 6 bases, the J end lost 3 bases, and 12 bases lay between the germline ends. The CDR3 runs to 14 residues.

The rearrangement links TRBV12-3 or TRBV12-4 to TRBJ2-2; D unresolved. The CDR3 runs 12 residues. V lost 5 bases and J 6 bases, leaving 7 bases between the germline ends. Written as DNA, the CDR3 is TGTGCCAGCAGTGTGGTCGCCGGGGAGCTGTTTTTT. It encodes CASSVVAGELFF.

This clonotype showed up many times. The chain combines TRBV28 with TRBJ1-2, with TRBD1 matching 8 bases. There are 16 residues in the CDR3. The V and J ends lost 4 bases and 4 bases, in that order; junction bases with no gene match: 11. Germline V lookup: CDR1 MDHEN, CDR2 SYDVKM. The CDR3 DNA reads TGTGCCAGCAGTTCCGTCGCGGACAGGGAGATCTATGGCTACACCTTC. It translates to CASSSVADREIYGYTF.

The V call is TRBV4-1, the J call TRBJ2-3, with a possible D match to TRBD2 (6 bases). The CDR3 spans 17 residues. Germline CDR1 MGHRA, CDR2 YSYEKL. Trimming cost V 3 bases and J 1 base, with 17 bases left between them. CDR3: CASSQEVGAGRTDTQYF. DNA of the CDR3: TGCGCCAGCAGCCAGGAAGTAGGAGCGGGCCGCACAGATACGCAGTATTTT.

This sequence joins TRBV11-3 and TRBJ2-5; the D is unclear. CDR3 length: 12 amino acids. The germline V and J ends were trimmed by 4 bases and 7 bases, with 10 bases remaining between them. From germline, CDR1 is SGHNT and CDR2 YENEEA. In nucleotides, the CDR3 is TGTGCCAGCAGCTCACAGACGGGGACCCAGTACTTC. This sequence encodes CASSSQTGTQYF.

This clonotype was counted between two and nine times. The CDR3 spells CASSRLLGTGDFYEQYF. CDR3 bases: TGTGCCAGCAGCCGCCTACTCGGGACAGGGGATTTCTACGAGCAGTACTTC. The V call is TRBV7-2, the J call TRBJ2-7; 10 bases fit TRBD1. The CDR3 length is 17 residues. From germline, CDR1 is SGHTA and CDR2 FQGNSA. V lost 5 bases, J lost 3 bases, and 13 bases stayed unmatched.

The CDR3 loop is CASSYDRRRAVNTEAFF. Here the CDR3 DNA reads TGTGCCAGCAGTTACGACCGGCGACGGGCCGTGAACACTGAAGCTTTCTTT. The J gene is TRBJ1-1, the V gene TRBV6-8, with no clear D. The germline CDR1 and CDR2 sequences are MNHGY and SAAAGT. V gave up 2 bases and J gave up 0 bases, with 16 bases separating them. The CDR3 extends over 17 amino acids.

This clonotype has only a few counts. The V call is TRBV27, the J call TRBJ1-1, with TRBD1 as a possible D gene (6 bases). The CDR3 runs 17 residues. With 3 bases removed from V and 0 bases from J, the gap between germline ends came to 17 bases. Germline V gene sequence: CDR1 MNHEY, CDR2 SMNVEV (reference sequence). For the CDR3, the DNA is TGTGCCAGCAGTTTCCTTCTAGACAGGACCCTGAACACTGAAGCTTTCTTT. Translating it yields CASSFLLDRTLNTEAFF.

This clonotype has a single count. The rearrangement links TRBV29-1 to TRBJ1-1; no definite D call. V was pared by 7 bases and J by 1 base, with 13 bases between. The CDR3 length is 13 residues. Per the germline V gene, CDR1 is SQVTM and CDR2 is ANQGSEA. DNA for the CDR3: TGCAGCGGAGGGAGGCGGGCGAACACTGAAGCTTTCTTT. Translation: CSGGRRANTEAFF.

The chain is built from TRBV3-1 and TRBJ1-1; D is perhaps TRBD1 (5 bases). The CDR3 consists of 13 residues. CDR1 and CDR2 from the germline V gene are LGHDT and YNNKEL (reference sequence). V lost 5 bases and J lost 3, with 10 bases in between. This CDR3 reads CASSMRGDTEAFF. In DNA, the CDR3 is TGTGCCAGCAGCATGCGGGGGGACACTGAAGCTTTCTTT.

The V and J genes are TRBV5-1 and TRBJ2-6; D is possibly TRBD1 (6 bases). Germline lookup yields CDR1 SGHRS and CDR2 YFSETQ. Trimming pared 6 bases from V and 4 bases from J, leaving 17 bases between. The CDR3 runs to 16 residues. The CDR3 sequence is CASNPSDRPGANVLTF. CDR3 DNA: TGCGCCAGCAACCCCTCAGACAGGCCGGGGGCCAACGTCCTGACTTTC.

The chain combines TRBV4-1 with TRBJ1-5; D gene ambiguous. There are 13 residues in the CDR3. CDR1 and CDR2 (germline): MGHRA, YSYEKL. V was trimmed by 1 base and J by 9 bases, leaving 10 bases between them. The DNA for the CDR3 is TGCGCCAGCAGCCAAGTTCGGGGAGGGCCCCAGCATTTT. Amino acids: CASSQVRGGPQHF.

This clonotype was seen at least ten times. This chain links TRBV12-3 or TRBV12-4 with TRBJ2-7, with D perhaps matching TRBD1 or TRBD2 (5 bases each). This CDR3 spans 14 amino acids. Deletions cut 6 bases from V and 0 bases from J, with 12 bases between. The CDR3 protein is CASSRDASSYEQYF. The CDR3 DNA sequence: TGTGCCAGCAGCCGGGACGCAAGCTCCTACGAGCAGTACTTC.

The chain uses TRBV6-1 and TRBJ2-1; D is unresolved. V lost 5 bases and J lost 5, with 10 bases in between. The germline V gene encodes CDR1 MNHNS and CDR2 SASEGT. This CDR3 comprises 13 residues. CDR3 bases: TGTGCCAGCAGTCGGACGACCGACAATGAGCAGTTCTTC. It codes for CASSRTTDNEQFF.

This chain uses TRBV7-2 with TRBJ2-1, with D uncertain. The ends were cut back, 5 bases at V and 0 bases at J, with 20 bases in the middle. Germline V lookup: CDR1 SGHTA, CDR2 FQGNSA. The CDR3 totals 18 residues. CDR3 sequence reads: CASSLGEIARNSYNEQFF. CDR3 nucleotides: TGTGCCAGCAGCCTAGGAGAGATTGCAAGAAACTCCTACAATGAGCAGTTCTTC.

In nucleotides, the CDR3 is TGTGCCAGCAGTTTAGGACAGGGAATCGACGAGCAGTACTTC. This sequence encodes CASSLGQGIDEQYF. The chain is built from TRBV27 and TRBJ2-7; the match to TRBD1 covers 8 bases. V was clipped by 2 bases and J by 5 bases; unmatched bases: 5. The V gene's germline CDR1 is MNHEY and CDR2 SMNVEV (reference sequence). The CDR3 has 14 residues.